This T cell receptor beta chain was retrieved from a study of blood T cells in healthy people across ages. The CDR3 runs 15 residues. V was shortened by 0 bases and J by 5 bases, with 10 bases between the two germline ends. Germline values: CDR1 MNHEY, CDR2 SMNVEV (reference sequence). A sample-barcoded 5' primer and a J-beta primer mix were used in a second PCR of about 7 to 12 cycles. TCRdb itself ran the 5' RACE reads through MiXCR, one entry per CDR3 protein. Of about 510,000 distinct CDR3 sequences in the sample, roughly a quarter were seen once. These data also formed part of another study, on T cells of mothers and their children.

The TCR was taken from a boy between 2 and 10 years old in good health. This rearrangement joins TRBV27 to TRBJ2-2, with D possibly TRBD1 on 6 matching bases. Sequenced input: blood. In DNA form, the CDR3 reads TGTGCCAGCAGTTTATCATGGACAGTGACCGGGGAGCTGTTTTTT. Residues: CASSLSWTVTGELFF.